The 22 T cell receptor beta chains in this list originate from one sample, sequenced in a study of regulatory and conventional T cells in RAG deficiency. Only in-frame clones appear in the TCRdb table, and some are missing; sequencing was by immunoSEQ multiplex PCR. The profile covers more than 35,000 clones, with about 87% appearing a single time and 0.51% taken by the ten largest. Blood CD4+ CD25-low CD127-high conventional T cells supplied the genomic DNA template. These same data were also listed under a study on regulatory T cells. This second study says: Primers: 52 TRBV forward and 13 TRBJ reverse.

Sequenced: CD4+ effector T cells sorted from blood. These TCRs come from a human donor in good health.

The chain employs TRBV19 and TRBJ1-3, with a tentative D call TRBD1 (5 bases). The CDR3 sequence is 14 residues long. V was pared by 5 bases and J by 7 bases, with 15 bases between. CDR1 and CDR2 from the germline V gene are LNHDA and SQIVND (reference sequence). The CDR3 region is CASSSRGGSNTIYF. CDR3 DNA sequence: TGTGCCAGTAGTTCCCGCGGGGGAAGCAACACCATATATTTT.

The genes are TRBV5-1 and TRBJ1-2; D may be TRBD1 (6 bases). Germline V lookup: CDR1 SGHRS, CDR2 YFSETQ. Trimming cost V 5 bases and J 4 bases, with 12 bases left between them. There are 13 residues in the CDR3. CDR3 sequence reads: CASSRDNSYGYTF. The DNA of the CDR3 is TGCGCCAGCAGTAGGGACAACTCCTATGGCTACACCTTC.

This clone came up once. The J gene is TRBJ2-3, the V gene TRBV7-3; 7 bases agree with TRBD1. CDR3 length: 15 amino acids. With V trimmed by 5 bases and J by 6 bases, 11 bases remained unmatched. From germline, CDR1 is SGHTA and CDR2 FQGTGA. The CDR3 here is CASSPTGPSADTQYF. The CDR3 bases are TGTGCCAGCAGCCCGACAGGGCCATCAGCTGATACGCAGTATTTT.

The rearrangement joins TRBV7-2 to TRBJ2-7; TRBD2 matches 7 bases. The CDR3 sequence is 19 residues long. Looked up from germline, CDR1 is SGHTA and CDR2 is FQGNSA. The V segment lost 1 base and the J segment 0 bases; nucleotides outside the gene matches: 15. The CDR3 nucleotides are TGTGCCAGCAGCTTAGTAGCGGGTAGACAGCGGCTAAGCTCCTACGAGCAGTACTTC. Translated: CASSLVAGRQRLSSYEQYF.

The V and J genes are TRBV27 and TRBJ1-4; D gene ambiguous. Germline V gene data show CDR1 as MNHEY and CDR2 as SMNVEV (reference sequence). V was cut by 6 bases and J by 10 bases, with 15 bases left in between. CDR3 length equals 13 residues. The CDR3 region has the DNA TGTGCCAGCAGGGAGGCGGGTCAAGGAAAACTGTTTTTT. Translation gives CASREAGQGKLFF.

The V call is TRBV18, the J call TRBJ1-1, with 8 bases lining up with TRBD1. Germline V gene sequence: CDR1 KGHSH, CDR2 LQKENI. Trimming took 2 bases from V and 1 from J; bases not matched to a gene: 3. The CDR3 has 15 residues. CDR3 DNA sequence: TGTGCCAGCTCACCAGTTACAGGGGGGAACACTGAAGCTTTCTTT. This encodes CASSPVTGGNTEAFF.

This clone appeared a single time. The chain recombines TRBV6-6 with TRBJ2-7; D is perhaps TRBD1 (6 bases). CDR3 length equals 12 residues. Germline values: CDR1 MNHNY, CDR2 SVGAGI (reference sequence). Trimming stripped 5 bases from V and 5 bases from J, with 10 bases between. The DNA of the CDR3 is TGTGCCAGCAGTCCGGGACAACACGAGCAGTACTTC. This codes for CASSPGQHEQYF.

V is TRBV5-1 and J is TRBJ1-4; TRBD1 might be the D (6 bases). The CDR3 is 16 amino acids. Germline values: CDR1 SGHRS, CDR2 YFSETQ. Trimming removed 1 base at V and 10 bases at J, with 20 bases between. The CDR3: CASSLQGGQIEGKLFF. The CDR3 bases are TGCGCCAGCAGCTTGCAAGGAGGACAGATAGAAGGAAAACTGTTTTTT.

The chain couples TRBV27 to TRBJ1-5, with TRBD1 matching 10 bases. Trimming took 4 bases from V and 1 from J; bases not matched to a gene: 7. The CDR3 consists of 17 residues. Germline-derived CDR1 and CDR2 are MNHEY and SMNVEV (reference sequence). CDR3 sequence: CASSSDRGPGSNQPQHF. DNA of the CDR3: TGTGCCAGCAGTTCCGACAGGGGGCCCGGGAGCAATCAGCCCCAGCATTTT.

This chain connects TRBV27 to TRBJ1-2, with 11 bases matching TRBD1. The CDR3 is 17 residues long. The V gene end was trimmed by 4 bases and the J gene end by 7 bases; junction bases not matched to a gene: 14. Germline assignment: CDR1 MNHEY and CDR2 SMNVEV (reference sequence). CDR3 loop: CASSWTVDRGRGVGYTF. The CDR3 nucleotides are TGTGCCAGCAGTTGGACCGTGGACAGGGGGCGCGGGGTTGGCTACACCTTC.

The J gene is TRBJ1-2, the V gene TRBV7-2; 10 positions agree with TRBD1. This CDR3 is 14 amino acids long. In germline, CDR1 is SGHTA, CDR2 FQGNSA. V dropped 0 bases and J dropped 7; count of bases not matched to a gene: 2. In DNA form, the CDR3 reads TGTGCCAGCAGCTTAGCGACAGGGGGCTCTGGCTACACCTTC. Its translation is CASSLATGGSGYTF.

The chain combines TRBV19 with TRBJ1-5; D not certain. This CDR3 is built from 12 residues. Germline CDR1 is LNHDA and CDR2 is SQIVND (reference sequence). Trimming took 3 bases from V and 8 from J, leaving 8 bases between them. In DNA, the CDR3 is TGTGCCAGTAGTATGATAGGGAAGCCCCAGCATTTT. As protein: CASSMIGKPQHF.

In its sample, this clone was seen once. The chain combines TRBV10-3 with TRBJ2-7, with 9 bases lining up with TRBD1. This CDR3 is built from 14 residues. Germline CDR1 reads ENHRY; CDR2 reads SYGVKD. V dropped 5 bases and J dropped 3; count of bases not matched to a gene: 5. CDR3 protein: CAISTWDRVYEQYF. The CDR3 region has the DNA TGTGCCATCAGTACCTGGGACAGGGTCTACGAGCAGTACTTC.

This chain joins TRBV7-9 and TRBJ2-3; 9 bases line up with TRBD2. This CDR3 is 17 amino acids long. Germline CDR1 reads SEHNR; CDR2 reads FQNEAQ (reference sequence). The junction had 10 bases not matched to a gene; V was cut back by 4 bases and J by 2 bases. CDR3 in amino acids: CASSSGGSGRHTDTQYF. CDR3 in DNA: TGTGCCAGCAGCTCCGGAGGGAGCGGGAGGCACACAGATACGCAGTATTTT.

The V gene is TRBV14, the J gene TRBJ2-5; no clear D. Germline assignment: CDR1 SGHDN and CDR2 FVKESK. The CDR3 is 11 residues long. The ends were cut back, 1 base at V and 7 bases at J, with 4 bases in the middle. The CDR3 coding sequence is TGTGCCAGCAGCCAAGGGGTGACCCAGTACTTC. The encoded protein is CASSQGVTQYF.

The chain joins TRBV27 to TRBJ2-7; D remains unclear. This CDR3 region has 14 residues. V was cut by 7 bases and J by 2 bases, with 15 bases left in between. Germline CDR1 reads MNHEY; CDR2 reads SMNVEV (reference sequence). CDR3 bases: TGTGCCAGCAAACCGGCCGGACCGACCTACGAGCAGTACTTC. Amino acids: CASKPAGPTYEQYF.

The table lists this clone with a count of one. The chain joins TRBV28 to TRBJ2-7; 10 bases are a match to TRBD2. The CDR3 sequence is 15 residues long. Losses at the gene ends were 5 bases for V and 4 bases for J; bases not matched to a gene: 8. The germline CDR1 and CDR2 sequences are MDHEN and SYDVKM. The CDR3 loop reads CASSPQAGGPYEQYF. DNA of the CDR3: TGTGCCAGCAGTCCCCAAGCGGGAGGGCCGTACGAGCAGTACTTC.

V usage is TRBV19 and J usage is TRBJ2-3; D is uncertain. The CDR3 is 14 amino acids. Trimming pared 3 bases from V and 5 bases from J, leaving 12 bases between. Germline CDR1 and CDR2: LNHDA and SQIVND (reference sequence). CDR3: CASSMLGWQDTQYF. CDR3 DNA sequence: TGTGCCAGTAGTATGTTGGGATGGCAAGATACGCAGTATTTT.

The chain uses TRBV6-4 and TRBJ1-6, with D possibly TRBD1 on 5 matching bases. The V end was cut by 8 bases, the J end by 9 bases, with 26 bases between. The CDR3 totals 17 residues. Germline assignment: CDR1 MRHNA and CDR2 SNTAGT. The CDR3 loop is CASDRRTPPPVFSPLHF. As DNA, the CDR3 is TGTGCCAGCGACCGGAGGACACCCCCCCCGGTGTTTTCACCCCTCCACTTT.

This clone occurred once. This chain links TRBV7-8 with TRBJ1-4; 7 bases are shared with TRBD1. V shed 5 bases and J 10 bases; nucleotides not matched to a gene: 25. The CDR3 is made up of 19 amino acids. CDR1 is SGHVS, CDR2 FQNEAQ, per germline. The CDR3 loop reads CASSVHRQGRGGEGGKLFF. The CDR3 DNA follows: TGTGCCAGCAGCGTACACCGACAGGGTCGAGGGGGGGAGGGAGGAAAACTGTTTTTT.

This rearrangement joins TRBV2 to TRBJ2-1; D possibly corresponds to TRBD1 (7 bases). The CDR3 contains 15 residues. Germline V CDR1 and CDR2: SNHLY, FYNNEI. V was cut by 5 bases and J by 8 bases, with 19 bases left in between. In DNA form, the CDR3 reads TGTGCCAGCAGTATAGTTAGGGGGCGCGGGGATGAGCAGTTCTTC. Its protein product is CASSIVRGRGDEQFF.

The V gene is TRBV12-5, the J gene TRBJ1-4; D may be TRBD1 (5 bases). Germline-derived CDR1 and CDR2 are LGHNT and FRNRAP. CDR3 length: 16 residues. V was pared by 0 bases and J by 8 bases, with 16 bases between. CDR3 protein: CASGLVRGKGPEKLFF. Written as DNA, the CDR3 is TGTGCTAGTGGTTTGGTAAGGGGAAAGGGGCCCGAAAAACTGTTTTTT.